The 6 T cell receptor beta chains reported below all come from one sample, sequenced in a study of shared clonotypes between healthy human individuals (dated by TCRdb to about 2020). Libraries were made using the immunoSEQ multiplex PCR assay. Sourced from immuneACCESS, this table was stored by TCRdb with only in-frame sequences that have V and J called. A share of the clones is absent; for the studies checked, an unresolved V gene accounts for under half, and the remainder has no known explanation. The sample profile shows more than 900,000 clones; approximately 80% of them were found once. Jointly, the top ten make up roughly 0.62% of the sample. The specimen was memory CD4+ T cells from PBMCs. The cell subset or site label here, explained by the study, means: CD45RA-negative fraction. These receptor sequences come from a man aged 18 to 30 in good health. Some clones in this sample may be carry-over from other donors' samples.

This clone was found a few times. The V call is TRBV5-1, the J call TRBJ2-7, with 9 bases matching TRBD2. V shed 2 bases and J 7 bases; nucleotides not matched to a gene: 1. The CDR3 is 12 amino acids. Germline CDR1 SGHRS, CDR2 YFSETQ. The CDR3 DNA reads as TGCGCCAGCAGCTTCACTAGCGGGGAGCAGTACTTC. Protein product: CASSFTSGEQYF. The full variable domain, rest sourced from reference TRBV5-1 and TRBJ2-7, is KAGVTQTPRYLIKTRGQQVTLSCSPISGHRSVSWYQQTPGQGLQFLFEYFSETQRNKGNFPGRFSGRQFSNSRSEMNVSTLELGDSALYLCASSFTSGEQYFGPGTRLTVT.

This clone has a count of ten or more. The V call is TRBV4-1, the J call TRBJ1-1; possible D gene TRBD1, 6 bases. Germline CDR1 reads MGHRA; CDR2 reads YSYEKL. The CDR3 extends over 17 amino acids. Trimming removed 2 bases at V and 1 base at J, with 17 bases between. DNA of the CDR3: TGCGCCAGCAGCCAACCCCTCGCTGACAGGACGAACACTGAAGCTTTCTTT. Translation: CASSQPLADRTNTEAFF.

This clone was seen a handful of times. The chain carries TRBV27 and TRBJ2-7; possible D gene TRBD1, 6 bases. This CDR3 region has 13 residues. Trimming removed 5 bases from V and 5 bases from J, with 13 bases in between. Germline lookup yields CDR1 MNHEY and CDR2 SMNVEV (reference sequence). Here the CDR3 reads CASSTQTGHEQYF. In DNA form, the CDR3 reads TGTGCCAGCAGTACCCAGACAGGACACGAGCAGTACTTC.

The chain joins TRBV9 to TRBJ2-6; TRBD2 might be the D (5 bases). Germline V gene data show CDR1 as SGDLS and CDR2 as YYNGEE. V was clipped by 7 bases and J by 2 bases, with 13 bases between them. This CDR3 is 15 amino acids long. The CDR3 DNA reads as TGTGCCAGCCAGAAGGAGGTCGCTGGGGCCAACGTCCTGACTTTC. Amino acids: CASQKEVAGANVLTF.

CDR3 sequence reads: CASSPGPYNEQFF. The CDR3 DNA reads TGTGCCAGCAGCCCAGGACCCTACAATGAGCAGTTCTTC. V usage is TRBV7-3 and J usage is TRBJ2-1; D unresolved. The CDR3 sequence is 13 residues long. V was clipped by 5 bases and J by 2 bases, with 7 bases between them. The V gene's germline CDR1 is SGHTA and CDR2 FQGTGA.

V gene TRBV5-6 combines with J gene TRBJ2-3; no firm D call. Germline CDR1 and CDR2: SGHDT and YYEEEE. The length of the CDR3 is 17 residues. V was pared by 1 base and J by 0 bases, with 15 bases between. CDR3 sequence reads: CASSLFSPTTSTDTQYF. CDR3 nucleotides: TGTGCCAGCAGCTTGTTCTCCCCTACTACTAGCACAGATACGCAGTATTTT.